This TCR beta chain was obtained from a study of cytomegalovirus exposure and HLA in healthy donors. General study findings and limits: The classifier was said to identify cytomegalovirus status with high specificity and sensitivity. Several of the most significant clusters appeared linked to common viral pathogens, based on a later analysis.

In the PCR, 60 Vbeta and 13 Jbeta primers were used. TCRdb's table, derived via immunoSEQ multiplex PCR, lists solely in-frame clones and lacks some. Here the sample spans roughly 100,000 clones, about 70% being singletons. The sample holds one count of this clone. Its antigen is still unknown. The germline CDR1 and CDR2 sequences are SEHNR and FQNEAQ (reference sequence). V was clipped by 2 bases and J by 5 bases; unmatched bases: 9. The length of the CDR3 is 16 residues. Material: PBMCs. The chain couples TRBV7-9 to TRBJ2-5; 9 positions agree with TRBD1. The sequence was collected from a man under 40 in good health and CMV-seronegative. CDR3: CASSLRRGQGLETQYF. The CDR3 region has the DNA TGTGCCAGCAGCTTAAGGAGGGGACAGGGTCTTGAGACCCAGTACTTC.